Listed here are 19 T cell receptor beta chains from one sample, sequenced in a study of blood T cell repertoires in COVID-19. Sequenced by immunoSEQ multiplex PCR; TCRdb stores in-frame clones only, minus some. The table includes about 170,000 clones, approximately 86% detected once. Sequenced: peripheral blood. Receptors originate from an elderly woman with active or convalescent COVID-19.

The chain carries TRBV9 and TRBJ1-3; no clear D gene. From germline, CDR1 is SGDLS and CDR2 YYNGEE. V was cut by 0 bases and J by 7 bases, with 5 bases left in between. This CDR3 is 12 amino acids long. CDR3 DNA: TGTGCCAGCAGCGTAGGCGGGAACACCATATATTTT. The encoded protein is CASSVGGNTIYF. The full variable domain, in which reference TRBV9 and TRBJ1-3 provide the parts outside the CDR3, is DSGVTQTPKHLITATGQRVTLRCSPRSGDLSVYWYQQSLDQGLQFLIQYYNGEERAKGNILERFSAQQFPDLHSELNLSSLELGDSALYFCASSVGGNTIYFGEGSWLTVV.

This clone was seen only once. This chain joins TRBV5-1 and TRBJ1-1; TRBD1 agrees at 10 bases. Germline V lookup: CDR1 SGHRS, CDR2 YFSETQ. This CDR3 comprises 15 residues. V lost 6 bases and J lost 4; bases outside the gene matches: 9. This chain's CDR3 is CASTLHGQGGTEAFF. CDR3 sequence (DNA): TGCGCCAGCACTTTACACGGACAGGGGGGCACTGAAGCTTTCTTT.

The CDR3 loop is CASSQAGGDELFF. CDR3 sequence (DNA): TGCGCCAGCAGCCAAGCAGGGGGCGATGAGCTGTTTTTT. The V gene is TRBV4-1, the J gene TRBJ2-2, with 8 bases aligning to TRBD1. CDR3 length equals 13 residues. Germline-derived CDR1 and CDR2 are MGHRA and YSYEKL. Trimming cost V 1 base and J 11 bases; bases outside gene matches: 3.

The chain recombines TRBV7-9 with TRBJ2-3, with 7 bases lining up with TRBD1. Germline trimming cut 3 bases from V and 2 bases from J; bases unmatched to any gene: 5. CDR1 and CDR2 from the germline V gene are SEHNR and FQNEAQ (reference sequence). This CDR3 is 15 amino acids long. CDR3 coding DNA: TGTGCCAGCAGCTTCTCGACAGGGCTCACAGATACGCAGTATTTT. It specifies CASSFSTGLTDTQYF.

The chain uses TRBV19 and TRBJ2-6; 8 positions match TRBD1. There are 18 residues in the CDR3. Looked up from germline, CDR1 is LNHDA and CDR2 is SQIVND (reference sequence). The ends lost 5 bases at V and 0 bases at J; junction bases unmatched: 9. DNA for the CDR3: TGTGCCAGTAGTCCACGGGACAGGTCCTACTCTGGGGCCAACGTCCTGACTTTC. Protein product: CASSPRDRSYSGANVLTF.

The rearrangement uses TRBV6-6 and TRBJ2-4; 12 nucleotides line up with TRBD2. Losses at the gene ends were 5 bases for V and 9 bases for J; bases not matched to a gene: 5. The CDR3 has 14 amino acids. Per the germline V gene, CDR1 is MNHNY and CDR2 is SVGAGI (reference sequence). CDR3 DNA: TGTGCCAGCAGTGCGACTAGCGGGAGTAGCATTCAGTACTTC. Amino acids: CASSATSGSSIQYF.

This chain's CDR3 is CASRATGGQSTDTQYF. CDR3 sequence (DNA): TGTGCCAGCAGAGCGACAGGGGGACAGAGCACAGATACGCAGTATTTT. The V and J genes are TRBV5-4 and TRBJ2-3; 9 bases fit TRBD1. V lost 5 bases, J lost 0 bases, and 7 bases stayed unmatched. Germline V lookup: CDR1 SGHNT, CDR2 YYREEE (reference sequence). CDR3 size: 16 residues.

The V gene is TRBV12-3 or TRBV12-4, the J gene TRBJ1-2; 7 bases match TRBD1. The CDR3 extends over 12 amino acids. V shed 4 bases, J shed 8 bases, and the junction held 4 bases outside the gene matches. For the CDR3, the DNA is TGTGCCAGCAGTTGGGACAGCGGGGGCTACACCTTC. Encoded protein: CASSWDSGGYTF.

This chain links TRBV19 with TRBJ2-6, with a possible D match to TRBD1 (6 bases). The CDR3 loop spans 17 amino acids. CDR1 and CDR2 from the germline V gene are LNHDA and SQIVND (reference sequence). The V gene lost 4 bases and the J gene lost 0 bases, with 13 bases spanning the gap. The CDR3 spells CASSRTATSSGANVLTF. In DNA form, the CDR3 reads TGTGCCAGTAGTAGGACAGCAACGAGCTCTGGGGCCAACGTCCTGACTTTC. Together with reference TRBV19 and TRBJ2-6, the CDR3 gives the full variable domain: DGGITQSPKYLFRKEGQNVTLSCEQNLNHDAMYWYRQDPGQGLRLIYYSQIVNDFQKGDIAEGYSVSREKKESFPLTVTSAQKNPTAFYLCASSRTATSSGANVLTFGAGSRLTVL.

The rearrangement links TRBV12-3 or TRBV12-4 to TRBJ1-2, with TRBD1 matching 7 bases. Trimming cost V 5 bases and J 3 bases; bases outside gene matches: 3. CDR3 size: 13 residues. CDR3 protein: CASSPGTDYGYTF. For the CDR3, the DNA is TGTGCCAGCAGTCCCGGGACAGACTATGGCTACACCTTC.

The rearrangement uses TRBV9 and TRBJ2-2; D perhaps matches TRBD1 (5 bases). Germline CDR1 is SGDLS and CDR2 is YYNGEE. V lost 6 bases and J lost 2, with 11 bases in between. This CDR3 comprises 14 residues. CDR3 nucleotides: TGTGCCAGCATCCGACAGCCCAACACCGGGGAGCTGTTTTTT. This encodes CASIRQPNTGELFF.

This clone was seen a few times. As DNA, the CDR3 is TGCGCCAGCAGCTTGCAAACGAGGATACCTGAAGCTTTCTTT. This translates into CASSLQTRIPEAFF. The genes are TRBV5-1 and TRBJ1-1, with unresolved D. The V end lost 1 base, the J end lost 6 bases, and 13 bases lay between the germline ends. Germline V CDR1 and CDR2: SGHRS, YFSETQ. The CDR3 is 14 residues long.

The chain has TRBV18 and TRBJ2-7, with D possibly TRBD1 on 5 matching bases. Germline V gives CDR1 KGHSH, CDR2 LQKENI. The CDR3 consists of 14 residues. V lost 1 base and J 2 bases, leaving 9 bases between the germline ends. The CDR3, as DNA: TGTGCCAGCTCACCACGACAGAACACCTACGAGCAGTACTTC. Translation gives CASSPRQNTYEQYF.

The CDR3 DNA is TGTGCCATCAGTGAGTCGGGCGGGAGCGCGGAGACCCAGTACTTC. It translates to CAISESGGSAETQYF. The chain combines TRBV10-3 with TRBJ2-5, with TRBD2 matching over 7 bases. V trimming: 0 bases; J trimming: 5 bases; junction bases outside the gene matches: 6. The germline gives CDR1 ENHRY, CDR2 SYGVKD. CDR3 size: 15 residues.

The CDR3 coding sequence is TGTGCCAGCAGTGAAGGAGGGAACTTCAATCAGCCCCAGCATTTT. Amino acids: CASSEGGNFNQPQHF. The V and J genes are TRBV6-1 and TRBJ1-5; D gene ambiguous. Germline V gene lookup returns CDR1 MNHNS and CDR2 SASEGT. The V and J ends lost 1 base and 3 bases respectively, with 10 bases between them. The CDR3 length is 15 residues.

CDR3 DNA: TGTGCCAGCAGTCTATTCAGGGGTGTCACTGAAGCTTTCTTT. It is translated as CASSLFRGVTEAFF. The chain combines TRBV6-5 with TRBJ1-1; maybe TRBD1 (6 bases). Trimming pared 5 bases from V and 4 bases from J, leaving 14 bases between. The CDR3 length is 14 residues. Germline values: CDR1 MNHEY, CDR2 SVGAGI.

V and J are TRBV6-5 and TRBJ1-2, with TRBD1 matching 7 bases. V dropped 6 bases and J dropped 7; count of bases not matched to a gene: 8. The germline V gene has CDR1 MNHEY and CDR2 SVGAGI. The length of the CDR3 is 13 residues. CDR3 DNA sequence: TGTGCCAGCAGCCCCGGGCAGGGGGTTGGCTACACCTTC. Encoded protein: CASSPGQGVGYTF.

The genes are TRBV7-2 and TRBJ2-7, with D possibly TRBD2 on 5 matching bases. The CDR3 consists of 15 residues. V was pared by 7 bases and J by 4 bases, with 20 bases between. Germline V gives CDR1 SGHTA, CDR2 FQGNSA. The CDR3 loop is CASNPGPGWWYEQYF. CDR3 DNA sequence: TGTGCCAGCAACCCCGGGCCGGGGTGGTGGTACGAGCAGTACTTC.

This chain connects TRBV29-1 to TRBJ1-1; 10 nucleotides line up with TRBD1. The CDR3 contains 15 residues. V lost 3 bases to trimming and J lost 2 bases; unmatched junction nucleotides: 6. Germline-derived CDR1 and CDR2 are SQVTM and ANQGSEA. The CDR3 sequence: CSVDGTGALNTEAFF. As DNA, the CDR3 is TGCAGCGTTGATGGGACAGGGGCCCTCAACACTGAAGCTTTCTTT.